This T cell receptor (beta chain) came from a study of T cell responses to AZD1222 COVID-19 vaccine. Study-level results: Only five or six AZD1222 recipients were seropositive at baseline. Without day 14 samples, only post-peak T cell repertoires were studied.

From germline, CDR1 is MNHNS and CDR2 SASEGT. V dropped 3 bases and J dropped 3; count of bases not matched to a gene: 7. The CDR3 spans 15 residues. Second-dose recipients at about 4 or about 12 weeks were treated as one pooled group. Notes on this clone: Its antigen is not known.

TCRdb's table, derived via immunoSEQ multiplex PCR, lists solely in-frame clones and lacks some. This sample yields fewer than 200,000 clones, of which around 85% are seen a single time; 0.85% to 1.1% belongs to the top ten. The clonotype was recovered from an adult who received the AZD1222 COVID-19 vaccine. V usage is TRBV6-1 and J usage is TRBJ1-2, with 7 nucleotides matching TRBD1. The sample consisted of peripheral blood, taken 28 days after the second AZD1222 dose. DNA of the CDR3: TGTGCCAGCAGTGATCCCCACCAGGGGGACTATGGCTACACCTTC. Translation gives CASSDPHQGDYGYTF.